This T cell receptor beta chain is from a study of CD8 T cells in ankylosing spondylitis. Via MiXCR, TCRdb re-called the 5' RACE reads, giving one row per CDR3 protein. The sample holds 200,000 to 300,000 distinct CDR3 sequences; roughly a third are singletons and the top ten take approximately 4%. Worth noting for this clonotype: Its antigen is currently unknown.

Points from the study as a whole: What seemed typical of ankylosing spondylitis blood was a TCR beta motif built from eight highly homologous variants.

The length of the CDR3 is 14 residues. The ends were cut back, 3 bases at V and 3 bases at J, with 12 bases in the middle. Germline V gene sequence: CDR1 SGHRS, CDR2 YFSETQ. The sequenced sample consisted of blood, either unsorted or a sorted T cell fraction (not recorded which). The chain joins TRBV5-1 to TRBJ1-1, with a possible D match to TRBD1 (5 bases). The source of this sequence is a male donor with ankylosing spondylitis or in good health (not recorded which). This chain's CDR3 is CASSSGAEHTEAFF. CDR3 in DNA: TGCGCCAGCAGCTCTGGGGCGGAGCACACTGAAGCTTTCTTT.